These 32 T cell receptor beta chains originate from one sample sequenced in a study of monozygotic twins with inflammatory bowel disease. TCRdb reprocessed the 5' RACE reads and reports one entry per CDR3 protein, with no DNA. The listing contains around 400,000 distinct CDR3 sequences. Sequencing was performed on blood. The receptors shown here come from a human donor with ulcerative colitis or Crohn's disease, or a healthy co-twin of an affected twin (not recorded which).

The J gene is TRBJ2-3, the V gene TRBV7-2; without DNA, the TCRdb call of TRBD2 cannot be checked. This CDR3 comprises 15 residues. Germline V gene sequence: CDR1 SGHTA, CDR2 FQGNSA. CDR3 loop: CASSPGLAHSDTQYF.

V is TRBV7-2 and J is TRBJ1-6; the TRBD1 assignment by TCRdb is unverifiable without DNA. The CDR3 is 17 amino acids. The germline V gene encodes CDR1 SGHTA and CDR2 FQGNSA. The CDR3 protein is CASSLVPPGQGFSPLHF. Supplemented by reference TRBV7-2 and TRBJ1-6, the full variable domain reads GAGVSQSPSNKVTEKGKDVELRCDPISGHTALYWYRQSLGQGLEFLIYFQGNSAPDKSGLPSDRFSAERTGGSVSTLTIQRTQQEDSAVYLCASSLVPPGQGFSPLHFGNGTRLTVT.

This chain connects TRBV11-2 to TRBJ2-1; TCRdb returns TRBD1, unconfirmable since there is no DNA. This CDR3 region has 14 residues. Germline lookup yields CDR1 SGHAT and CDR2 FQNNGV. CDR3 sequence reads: CASSLTGGVNEQFF.

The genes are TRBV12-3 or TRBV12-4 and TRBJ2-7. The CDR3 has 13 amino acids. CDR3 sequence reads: CASSPIGRVEQYF.

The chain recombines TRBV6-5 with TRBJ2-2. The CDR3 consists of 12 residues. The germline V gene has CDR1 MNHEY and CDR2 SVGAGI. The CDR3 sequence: CASSHPAGELFF.

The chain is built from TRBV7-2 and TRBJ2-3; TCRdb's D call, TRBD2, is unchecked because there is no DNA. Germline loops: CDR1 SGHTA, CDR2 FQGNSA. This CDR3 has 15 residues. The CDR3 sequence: CASSLVADPTDTQYF.

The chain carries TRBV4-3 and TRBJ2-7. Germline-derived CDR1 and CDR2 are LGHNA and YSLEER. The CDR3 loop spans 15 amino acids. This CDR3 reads CASSQSLLGYYEQYF.

The chain's CDR3 is CSATTVNYGYTF. The genes are TRBV20-1 and TRBJ1-2. The CDR3 sequence is 12 residues long. In germline, CDR1 is DFQATT, CDR2 SNEGSKA (reference sequence).

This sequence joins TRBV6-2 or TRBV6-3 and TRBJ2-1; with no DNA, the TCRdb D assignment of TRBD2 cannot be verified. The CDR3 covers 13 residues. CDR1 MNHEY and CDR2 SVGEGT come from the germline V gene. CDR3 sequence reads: CASREKGFNEQFF.

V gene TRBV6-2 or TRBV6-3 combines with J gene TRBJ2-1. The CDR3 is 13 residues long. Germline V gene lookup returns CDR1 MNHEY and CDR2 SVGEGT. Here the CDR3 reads CASSYTTYNEQFF.

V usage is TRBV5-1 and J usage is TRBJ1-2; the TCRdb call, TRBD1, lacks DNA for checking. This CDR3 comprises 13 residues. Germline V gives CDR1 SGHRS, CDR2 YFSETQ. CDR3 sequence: CASSFEGQDGYAF.

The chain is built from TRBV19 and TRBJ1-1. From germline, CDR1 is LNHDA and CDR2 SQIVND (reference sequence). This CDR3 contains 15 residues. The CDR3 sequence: CASSTFRQTNTEAFF.

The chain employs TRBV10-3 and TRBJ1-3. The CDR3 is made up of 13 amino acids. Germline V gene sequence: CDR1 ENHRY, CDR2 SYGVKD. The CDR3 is CATRLSSGNTIYF.

CDR3 in amino acids: CASSLGGQSWGYTF. The V gene is TRBV28, the J gene TRBJ1-2; the TCRdb call, TRBD1, lacks DNA for checking. The CDR3 covers 14 residues. Germline-derived CDR1 and CDR2 are MDHEN and SYDVKM.

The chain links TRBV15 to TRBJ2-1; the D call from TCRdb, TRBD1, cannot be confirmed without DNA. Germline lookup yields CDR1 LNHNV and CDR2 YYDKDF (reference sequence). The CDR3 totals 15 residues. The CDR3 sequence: CATNIGQGAWNEQFF.

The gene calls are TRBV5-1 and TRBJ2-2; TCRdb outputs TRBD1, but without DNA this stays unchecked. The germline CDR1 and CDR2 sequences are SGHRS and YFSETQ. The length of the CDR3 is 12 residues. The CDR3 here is CASRQGTGELFF.

CDR3 residues: CSARARADTIYF. V usage is TRBV20-1 and J usage is TRBJ1-3; checking the TCRdb D call of TRBD1 is not possible without DNA. The length of the CDR3 is 12 residues. Germline V gene sequence: CDR1 DFQATT, CDR2 SNEGSKA (reference sequence).

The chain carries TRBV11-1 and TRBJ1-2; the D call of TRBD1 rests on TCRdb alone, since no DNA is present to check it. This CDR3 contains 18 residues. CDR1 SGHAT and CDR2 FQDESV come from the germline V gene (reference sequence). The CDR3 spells CASSFSVDRGLTNYGYTF.

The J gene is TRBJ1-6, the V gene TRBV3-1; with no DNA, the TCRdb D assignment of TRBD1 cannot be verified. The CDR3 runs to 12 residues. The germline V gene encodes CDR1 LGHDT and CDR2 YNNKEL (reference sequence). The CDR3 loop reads CASRQGVSPLHF.

CDR3 residues: CASSGKNSPLHF. The chain links TRBV2 to TRBJ1-6. CDR3 length equals 12 residues. CDR1 and CDR2 (germline): SNHLY, FYNNEI.

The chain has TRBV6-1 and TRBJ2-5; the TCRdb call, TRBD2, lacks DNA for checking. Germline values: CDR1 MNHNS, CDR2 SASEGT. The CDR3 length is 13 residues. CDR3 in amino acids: CASSEIPEGTQYF.

The CDR3 reads CASSRGWLYNSPLHF. The chain is built from TRBV7-2 and TRBJ1-6. Germline assignment: CDR1 SGHTA and CDR2 FQGNSA. The length of the CDR3 is 15 residues.

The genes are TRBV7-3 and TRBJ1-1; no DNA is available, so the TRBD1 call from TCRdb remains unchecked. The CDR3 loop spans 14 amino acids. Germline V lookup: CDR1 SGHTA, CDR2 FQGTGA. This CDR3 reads CASSADSLGTEAFF.

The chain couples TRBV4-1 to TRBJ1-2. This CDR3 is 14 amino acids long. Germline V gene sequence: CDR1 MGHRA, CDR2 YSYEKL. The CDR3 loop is CASSLDVTEDGYTF.

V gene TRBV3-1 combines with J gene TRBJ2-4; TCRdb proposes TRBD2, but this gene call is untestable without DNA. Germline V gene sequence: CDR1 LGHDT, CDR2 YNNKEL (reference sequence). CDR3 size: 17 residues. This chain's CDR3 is CASSQERTRMGKNIQYF.

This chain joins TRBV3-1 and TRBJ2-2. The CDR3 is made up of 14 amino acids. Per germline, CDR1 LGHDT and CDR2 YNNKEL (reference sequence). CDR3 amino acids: CASSQEPSTGELFF.

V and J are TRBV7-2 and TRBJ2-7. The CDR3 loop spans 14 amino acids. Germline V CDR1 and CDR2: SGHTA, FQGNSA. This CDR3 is CASSSRQGRHEQYF.

This chain's CDR3 is CASSLPRLPNEQFF. V usage is TRBV3-1 and J usage is TRBJ2-1. Germline CDR1 and CDR2: LGHDT and YNNKEL (reference sequence). CDR3 length: 14 amino acids.

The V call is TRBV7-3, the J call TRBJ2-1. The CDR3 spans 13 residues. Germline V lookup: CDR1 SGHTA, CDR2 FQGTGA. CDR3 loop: CASSLNEYNEQFF.

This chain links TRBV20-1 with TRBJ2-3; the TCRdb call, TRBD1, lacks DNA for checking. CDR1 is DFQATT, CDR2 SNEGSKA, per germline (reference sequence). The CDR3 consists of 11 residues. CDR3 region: CSAPVGDTQYF.

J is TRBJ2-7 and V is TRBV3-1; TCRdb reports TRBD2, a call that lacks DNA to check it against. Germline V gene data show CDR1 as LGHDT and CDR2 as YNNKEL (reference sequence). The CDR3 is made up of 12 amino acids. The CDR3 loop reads CASSPSSVEQYF.

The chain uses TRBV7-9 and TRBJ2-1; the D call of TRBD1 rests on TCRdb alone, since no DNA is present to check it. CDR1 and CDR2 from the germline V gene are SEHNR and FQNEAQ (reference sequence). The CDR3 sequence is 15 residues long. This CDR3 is CASSLPGQKWHEQFF.